Listed below are T cell receptor beta chains from one sample, sequenced in a study of memory CD4+ T cells and cytomegalovirus serostatus. The assay was immunoSEQ multiplex PCR, and TCRdb's table has in-frame clones only and misses some. The sample lists approximately 60,000 clones; about 80% were seen once. The sequenced sample was memory CD4+ T cells from blood. These receptors were collected from an adult in good health and CMV-seropositive. Both conserved end residues are part of each CDR3. Each record gives: D gene, clone size, V gene, J gene, CDR3 protein, CDR3 DNA. D genes are given only for firm matches. Part of the rows lack a size; the others show once, few, many or a class for expanded clones.

D gene: -
clone size: -
V gene: TRBV30
J gene: TRBJ2-3
CDR3 protein: CAWSNSDTDTQYF
CDR3 DNA: TGTGCCTGGAGTAACTCGGACACAGATACGCAGTATTTT

D gene: -
clone size: -
V gene: TRBV19
J gene: TRBJ1-5
CDR3 protein: CASSPQVNQPQHF
CDR3 DNA: TGTGCCAGTAGCCCTCAGGTTAATCAGCCCCAGCATTTT

D gene: -
clone size: -
V gene: TRBV5-1
J gene: TRBJ2-5
CDR3 protein: CASSLAGSREETQYF
CDR3 DNA: TGCGCCAGCAGCTTGGCAGGCAGCCGGGAAGAGACCCAGTACTTC

D gene: -
clone size: few
V gene: TRBV2
J gene: TRBJ2-1
CDR3 protein: CASSWDNYNEQFF
CDR3 DNA: TGTGCCAGCAGTTGGGACAACTACAATGAGCAGTTCTTC

D gene: -
clone size: once
V gene: TRBV5-6
J gene: TRBJ2-2
CDR3 protein: CASSLPGAVTGELFF
CDR3 DNA: TGTGCCAGCAGCCTCCCCGGGGCGGTCACCGGGGAGCTGTTTTTT

D gene: -
clone size: -
V gene: TRBV7-2
J gene: TRBJ1-3
CDR3 protein: CASSRLDRSSGNTIYF
CDR3 DNA: TGTGCCAGCAGCCGCCTCGACAGGAGCTCTGGAAACACCATATATTTT

D gene: -
clone size: -
V gene: TRBV18
J gene: TRBJ1-2
CDR3 protein: CASSPRQEHYGYTF
CDR3 DNA: TGTGCCAGCTCACCACGGCAGGAGCACTATGGCTACACCTTC

D gene: -
clone size: -
V gene: TRBV2
J gene: TRBJ2-2
CDR3 protein: CASSVRPTGELFF
CDR3 DNA: TGTGCCAGCAGTGTCAGGCCCACCGGGGAGCTGTTTTTT

D gene: -
clone size: -
V gene: TRBV2
J gene: TRBJ2-2
CDR3 protein: CASSSLGSGELFF
CDR3 DNA: TGTGCCAGCAGTTCCTTAGGCTCCGGGGAGCTGTTTTTT

D gene: TRBD1
clone size: -
V gene: TRBV4-3
J gene: TRBJ2-5
CDR3 protein: CASSPHKPGQGQETQYF
CDR3 DNA: TGCGCCAGCAGCCCACATAAACCGGGACAGGGGCAAGAGACCCAGTACTTC

D gene: TRBD2
clone size: -
V gene: TRBV9
J gene: TRBJ2-5
CDR3 protein: CASSVGAGGETQYF
CDR3 DNA: TGTGCCAGCAGCGTAGGTGCGGGAGGTGAGACCCAGTACTTC

D gene: -
clone size: many
V gene: TRBV5-1
J gene: TRBJ1-1
CDR3 protein: CASSLVTGWDTEAFF
CDR3 DNA: TGCGCCAGCAGCTTAGTGACGGGGTGGGACACTGAAGCTTTCTTT

D gene: -
clone size: -
V gene: TRBV7-8
J gene: TRBJ2-3
CDR3 protein: CASSPSPTDTQYF
CDR3 DNA: TGTGCCAGCAGCCCCTCCCCCACAGATACGCAGTATTTT

D gene: TRBD2
clone size: -
V gene: TRBV4-3
J gene: TRBJ2-1
CDR3 protein: CASSRTSGNPNNEQFF
CDR3 DNA: TGCGCCAGCAGCCGGACTAGCGGGAACCCAAACAATGAGCAGTTCTTC

D gene: TRBD2
clone size: -
V gene: TRBV15
J gene: TRBJ2-1
CDR3 protein: CATSPLVAGGYNEQFF
CDR3 DNA: TGTGCCACCAGTCCGCTTGTAGCGGGAGGATACAATGAGCAGTTCTTC

D gene: -
clone size: -
V gene: TRBV19
J gene: TRBJ2-3
CDR3 protein: CASRPGLSADTQYF
CDR3 DNA: TGTGCCAGTCGCCCGGGGCTTAGCGCAGATACGCAGTATTTT

D gene: -
clone size: -
V gene: TRBV28
J gene: TRBJ2-7
CDR3 protein: CASRPTSLYEQYF
CDR3 DNA: TGTGCCAGCAGACCAACTTCACTCTACGAGCAGTATTTC

D gene: -
clone size: -
V gene: TRBV7-2
J gene: TRBJ2-5
CDR3 protein: CASSLVAVKETQYF
CDR3 DNA: TGTGCCAGCAGCTTAGTGGCCGTAAAAGAGACCCAGTACTTC

D gene: -
clone size: once
V gene: TRBV28
J gene: TRBJ2-2
CDR3 protein: CASSIQVHTGELFF
CDR3 DNA: TGTGCCAGCAGTATCCAGGTACACACCGGGGAGCTGTTTTTT

D gene: TRBD1
clone size: -
V gene: TRBV7-9
J gene: TRBJ1-5
CDR3 protein: CASSLEGAGQPQHF
CDR3 DNA: TGTGCCAGCAGCTTAGAGGGGGCAGGTCAGCCCCAGCATTTT

D gene: -
clone size: -
V gene: TRBV5-6
J gene: TRBJ2-3
CDR3 protein: CASSRGRLTDTQYF
CDR3 DNA: TGTGCCAGCAGCCGTGGACGGCTCACAGATACGCAGTATTTT

D gene: -
clone size: few
V gene: TRBV9
J gene: TRBJ1-1
CDR3 protein: CASSVDGATNTEAFF
CDR3 DNA: TGTGCCAGCAGCGTAGATGGGGCCACGAACACTGAAGCTTTCTTT

D gene: -
clone size: -
V gene: TRBV28
J gene: TRBJ1-2
CDR3 protein: CASSLTDGHYGYTF
CDR3 DNA: TGTGCCAGCAGCCTGACGGACGGACATTATGGCTACACCTTC

D gene: -
clone size: -
V gene: TRBV11-3
J gene: TRBJ2-5
CDR3 protein: CASSLLVGSVRETQYF
CDR3 DNA: TGTGCCAGCAGCTTATTGGTGGGGTCGGTTCGGGAGACCCAGTACTTC

D gene: -
clone size: -
V gene: TRBV5-4
J gene: TRBJ1-1
CDR3 protein: CASSLQGIEAFF
CDR3 DNA: TGTGCCAGCAGCTTGCAGGGGATTGAAGCTTTCTTT

D gene: -
clone size: -
V gene: TRBV19
J gene: TRBJ1-2
CDR3 protein: CASKSIGQTNGYTF
CDR3 DNA: TGTGCCAGTAAAAGTATCGGACAGACTAATGGCTACACCTTC

D gene: -
clone size: few
V gene: TRBV6-6
J gene: TRBJ2-7
CDR3 protein: CASSYVDFWAYEQYF
CDR3 DNA: TGTGCCAGCAGTTACGTGGATTTTTGGGCCTACGAGCAGTACTTC

D gene: -
clone size: -
V gene: TRBV11-3
J gene: TRBJ2-1
CDR3 protein: CASSLDQGGTSRIDEQFF
CDR3 DNA: TGTGCCAGCAGCTTAGATCAGGGGGGAACTAGTAGGATCGATGAGCAGTTCTTC

D gene: -
clone size: few
V gene: TRBV6-6
J gene: TRBJ1-1
CDR3 protein: CASSGPGTEAFF
CDR3 DNA: TGTGCCAGCAGTGGGCCGGGAACTGAAGCTTTCTTT

D gene: TRBD2
clone size: -
V gene: TRBV7-2
J gene: TRBJ2-3
CDR3 protein: CASSFKAGGVTDTQYF
CDR3 DNA: TGTGCCAGCAGCTTCAAGGCGGGAGGGGTCACAGATACGCAGTATTTT

D gene: TRBD2
clone size: once
V gene: TRBV4-3
J gene: TRBJ2-3
CDR3 protein: CASSQVREAGGRDTQYF
CDR3 DNA: TGCGCCAGCAGCCAAGTGCGGGAAGCGGGAGGGCGTGATACGCAGTATTTT

D gene: -
clone size: once
V gene: TRBV5-1
J gene: TRBJ2-1
CDR3 protein: CASSSTGLVNEQFF
CDR3 DNA: TGCGCCAGCAGCTCTACCGGGCTAGTCAATGAGCAGTTCTTC

D gene: -
clone size: -
V gene: TRBV10-3
J gene: TRBJ1-3
CDR3 protein: CAAVEGLESGNTIYF
CDR3 DNA: TGTGCCGCCGTGGAGGGACTCGAGTCTGGAAACACCATATATTTT

D gene: -
clone size: many
V gene: TRBV2
J gene: TRBJ1-5
CDR3 protein: CASSLDQTGGQPQHF
CDR3 DNA: TGTGCCAGCAGTCTCGACCAAACCGGGGGTCAGCCCCAGCATTTT

D gene: -
clone size: -
V gene: TRBV6-6
J gene: TRBJ2-2
CDR3 protein: CASKRAAGNTGELFF
CDR3 DNA: TGTGCCAGCAAAAGAGCAGCCGGAAACACCGGGGAGCTGTTTTTT

D gene: TRBD2
clone size: -
V gene: TRBV7-2
J gene: TRBJ2-5
CDR3 protein: CASSLDSGMFVETQYF
CDR3 DNA: TGTGCCAGCAGCTTAGACAGCGGGATGTTTGTAGAGACCCAGTACTTC

D gene: -
clone size: once
V gene: TRBV7-9
J gene: TRBJ2-1
CDR3 protein: CASSPVGWYNEQFF
CDR3 DNA: TGTGCCAGCAGCCCCGTGGGTTGGTACAATGAGCAGTTCTTC

D gene: -
clone size: -
V gene: TRBV11-1
J gene: TRBJ2-3
CDR3 protein: CASSLDVLGDTQYF
CDR3 DNA: TGTGCCAGCAGCTTAGACGTATTAGGGGATACGCAGTATTTT

D gene: TRBD1
clone size: -
V gene: TRBV19
J gene: TRBJ1-4
CDR3 protein: CASSTLLSQTGRSEKLFF
CDR3 DNA: TGTGCCAGTAGTACCCTACTCTCCCAGACAGGGAGGAGTGAAAAACTGTTTTTT

D gene: TRBD1
clone size: -
V gene: TRBV7-3
J gene: TRBJ2-1
CDR3 protein: CASSPGTGGWQFF
CDR3 DNA: TGTGCCAGCAGCCCCGGGACAGGGGGGTGGCAGTTCTTC

D gene: -
clone size: -
V gene: TRBV11-3
J gene: TRBJ2-1
CDR3 protein: CASSLATLAQFF
CDR3 DNA: TGTGCCAGCAGCTTAGCCACCTTAGCGCAGTTCTTC

D gene: TRBD2
clone size: -
V gene: TRBV28
J gene: TRBJ2-7
CDR3 protein: CASSELAGAYEQYF
CDR3 DNA: TGTGCCAGCAGTGAACTAGCGGGAGCCTACGAGCAGTACTTC

D gene: -
clone size: -
V gene: TRBV18
J gene: TRBJ2-3
CDR3 protein: CASSPIGGAADTQYF
CDR3 DNA: TGTGCCAGCTCACCAATCGGGGGCGCCGCAGATACGCAGTATTTT

D gene: -
clone size: -
V gene: TRBV29-1
J gene: TRBJ2-3
CDR3 protein: CSVEDFPGVTDTQYF
CDR3 DNA: TGCAGCGTTGAAGATTTTCCAGGGGTCACAGATACGCAGTATTTT

D gene: -
clone size: -
V gene: TRBV4-3
J gene: TRBJ2-2
CDR3 protein: CASSQTTGNTGELFF
CDR3 DNA: TGCGCCAGCAGCCAAACGACAGGGAACACCGGGGAGCTGTTTTTT

D gene: TRBD2
clone size: -
V gene: TRBV4-3
J gene: TRBJ2-1
CDR3 protein: CASSQDFVREEQFF
CDR3 DNA: TGCGCCAGCAGCCAAGATTTCGTGCGGGAGGAGCAGTTCTTC

D gene: -
clone size: -
V gene: TRBV5-1
J gene: TRBJ2-6
CDR3 protein: CASSLPEGSGANVLTF
CDR3 DNA: TGCGCCAGCAGCTTGCCGGAAGGCTCTGGGGCCAACGTCCTGACTTTC

D gene: -
clone size: -
V gene: TRBV2
J gene: TRBJ1-4
CDR3 protein: CASSAGTGEKLFF
CDR3 DNA: TGTGCCAGCAGCGCCGGGACCGGTGAAAAACTGTTTTTT

D gene: -
clone size: -
V gene: TRBV2
J gene: TRBJ1-1
CDR3 protein: CACRGYVTEAFF
CDR3 DNA: TGTGCCTGCAGGGGATATGTCACTGAAGCTTTCTTT

D gene: -
clone size: few
V gene: TRBV18
J gene: TRBJ1-1
CDR3 protein: CASSPDLNTEAFF
CDR3 DNA: TGTGCCAGCTCACCAGACCTAAACACTGAAGCTTTCTTT

D gene: -
clone size: -
V gene: TRBV7-9
J gene: TRBJ1-2
CDR3 protein: CASSPRGSEGYTF
CDR3 DNA: TGTGCCAGCAGCCCGAGAGGCTCGGAAGGCTACACCTTC

D gene: -
clone size: -
V gene: TRBV19
J gene: TRBJ1-2
CDR3 protein: CASIGRGSNYTF
CDR3 DNA: TGTGCCAGTATCGGTCGGGGGTCAAACTACACCTTC